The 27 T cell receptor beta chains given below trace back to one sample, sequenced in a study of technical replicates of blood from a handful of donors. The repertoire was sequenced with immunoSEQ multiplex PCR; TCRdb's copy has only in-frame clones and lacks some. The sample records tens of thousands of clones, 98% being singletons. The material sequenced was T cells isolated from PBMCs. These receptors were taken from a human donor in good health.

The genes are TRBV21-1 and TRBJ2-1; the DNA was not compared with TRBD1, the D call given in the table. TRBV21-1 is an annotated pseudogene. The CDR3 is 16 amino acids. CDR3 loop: CASSKFGTGGCNEQFF. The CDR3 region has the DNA TGTGCCAGCAGCAAATTCGGGACAGGGGGTTGTAATGAGCAGTTCTTC.

CDR3 sequence (DNA): TGTGCCAGCAGTCCCGAATGGGGGGGCGGTTACGAGCAGTACTTC. It translates to CASSPEWGGGYEQYF. The V and J genes are TRBV28 and TRBJ2-7, with D possibly matching TRBD2 (7 bases). The germline gives CDR1 MDHEN, CDR2 SYDVKM. This CDR3 is 15 amino acids long. Deletions cut 5 bases from V and 4 bases from J, with 18 bases between.

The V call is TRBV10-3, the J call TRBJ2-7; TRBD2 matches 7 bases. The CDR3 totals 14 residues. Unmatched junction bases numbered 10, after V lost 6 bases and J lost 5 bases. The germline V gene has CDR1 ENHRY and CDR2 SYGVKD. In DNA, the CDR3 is TGTGCCATCAGAGAAACTAGCGCAAACAACGAGCAGTACTTC. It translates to CAIRETSANNEQYF.

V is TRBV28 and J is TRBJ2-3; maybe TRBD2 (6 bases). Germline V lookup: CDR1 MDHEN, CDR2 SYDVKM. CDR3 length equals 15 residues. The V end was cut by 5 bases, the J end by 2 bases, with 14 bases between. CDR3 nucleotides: TGTGCCAGCAGTAACCGGGACTCCTCCACAGATACGCAGTATTTT. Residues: CASSNRDSSTDTQYF.

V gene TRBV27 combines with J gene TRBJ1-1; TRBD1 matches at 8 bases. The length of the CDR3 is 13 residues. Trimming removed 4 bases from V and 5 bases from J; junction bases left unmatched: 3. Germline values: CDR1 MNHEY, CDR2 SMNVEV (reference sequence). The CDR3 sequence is CASSSWTGTEAFF. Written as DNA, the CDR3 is TGTGCCAGCAGTTCTTGGACAGGGACTGAAGCTTTCTTT.

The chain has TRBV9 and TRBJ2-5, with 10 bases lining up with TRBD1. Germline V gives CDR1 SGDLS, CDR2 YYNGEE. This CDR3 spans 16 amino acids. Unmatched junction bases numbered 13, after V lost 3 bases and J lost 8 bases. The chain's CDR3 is CASSDPGTGAFRTQYF. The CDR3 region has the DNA TGTGCCAGCAGCGACCCCGGGACAGGGGCCTTTCGCACCCAGTACTTC.

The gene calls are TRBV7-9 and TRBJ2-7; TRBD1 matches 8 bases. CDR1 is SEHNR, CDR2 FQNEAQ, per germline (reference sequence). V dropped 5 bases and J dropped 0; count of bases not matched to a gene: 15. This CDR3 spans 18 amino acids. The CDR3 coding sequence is TGTGCCAGCAGCCCTCGACAGGGGACTGGCCTGAGCTCCTACGAGCAGTACTTC. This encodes CASSPRQGTGLSSYEQYF.

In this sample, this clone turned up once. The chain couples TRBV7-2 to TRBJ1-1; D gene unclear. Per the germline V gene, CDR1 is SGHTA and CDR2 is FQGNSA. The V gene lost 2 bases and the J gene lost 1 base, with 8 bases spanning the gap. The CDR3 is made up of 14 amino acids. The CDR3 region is CASSLWGANTEAFF. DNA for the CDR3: TGTGCCAGCAGCTTATGGGGAGCGAACACTGAAGCTTTCTTT.

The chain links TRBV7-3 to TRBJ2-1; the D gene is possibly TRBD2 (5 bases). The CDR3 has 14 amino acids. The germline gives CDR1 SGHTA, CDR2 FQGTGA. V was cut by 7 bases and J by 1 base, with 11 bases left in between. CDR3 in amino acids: CASTPGGSYNEQFF. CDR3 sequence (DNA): TGTGCCAGCACCCCTGGAGGTTCCTACAATGAGCAGTTCTTC.

CDR3 nucleotides: TGTGCCAGCAGCCCAGGGGGGTACACCGGGGAGCTGTTTTTT. It translates to CASSPGGYTGELFF. The chain is built from TRBV14 and TRBJ2-2; possibly TRBD1 for D (7 bases). Germline V gene lookup returns CDR1 SGHDN and CDR2 FVKESK. This CDR3 has 14 amino acids. With 4 bases removed from V and 3 bases from J, the gap between germline ends came to 9 bases.

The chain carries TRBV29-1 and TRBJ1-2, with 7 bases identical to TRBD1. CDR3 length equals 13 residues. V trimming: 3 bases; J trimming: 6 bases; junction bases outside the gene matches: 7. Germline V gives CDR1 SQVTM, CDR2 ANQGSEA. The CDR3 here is CSVDRRQGDGYTF. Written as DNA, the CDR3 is TGCAGCGTTGACCGTCGACAGGGAGATGGCTACACCTTC.

The CDR3 nucleotides read TGTGCCAGCAGTTTATTAGGGGTGGATGGCTACACCTTC. Residues: CASSLLGVDGYTF. This rearrangement joins TRBV27 to TRBJ1-2; D might be TRBD1 (5 bases). The CDR3 has 13 amino acids. Trimming stripped 1 base from V and 6 bases from J, with 9 bases between. Germline loops: CDR1 MNHEY, CDR2 SMNVEV (reference sequence).

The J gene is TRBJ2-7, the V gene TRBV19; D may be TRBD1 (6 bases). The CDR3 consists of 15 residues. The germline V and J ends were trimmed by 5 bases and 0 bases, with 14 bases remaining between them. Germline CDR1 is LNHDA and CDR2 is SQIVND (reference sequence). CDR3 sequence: CASSPDRYLSYEQYF. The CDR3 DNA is TGTGCCAGTAGTCCGGACAGATACCTCTCCTACGAGCAGTACTTC.

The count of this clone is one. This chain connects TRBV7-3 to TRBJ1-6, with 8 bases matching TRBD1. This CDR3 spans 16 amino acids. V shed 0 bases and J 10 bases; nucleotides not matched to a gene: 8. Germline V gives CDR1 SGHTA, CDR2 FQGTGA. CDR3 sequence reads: CASSLTAGQGGSPLHF. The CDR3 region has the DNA TGTGCCAGCAGCTTAACGGCCGGACAGGGAGGATCACCCCTCCACTTT. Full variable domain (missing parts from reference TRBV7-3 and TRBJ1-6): GAGVSQTPSNKVTEKGKYVELRCDPISGHTALYWYRQSLGQGPEFLIYFQGTGAADDSGLPNDRFFAVRPEGSVSTLKIQRTERGDSAVYLCASSLTAGQGGSPLHFGNGTRLTVT.

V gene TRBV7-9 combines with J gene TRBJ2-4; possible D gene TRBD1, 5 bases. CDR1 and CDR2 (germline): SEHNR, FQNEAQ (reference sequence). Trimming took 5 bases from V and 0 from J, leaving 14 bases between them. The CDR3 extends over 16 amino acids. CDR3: CASSVLDSLAKNIQYF. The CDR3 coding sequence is TGTGCCAGCAGCGTATTAGACAGCCTAGCCAAAAACATTCAGTACTTC.

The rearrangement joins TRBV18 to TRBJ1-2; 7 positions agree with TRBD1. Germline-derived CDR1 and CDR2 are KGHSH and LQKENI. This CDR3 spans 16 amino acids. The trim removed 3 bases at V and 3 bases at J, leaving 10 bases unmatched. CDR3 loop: CASSPEQGPSYYGYTF. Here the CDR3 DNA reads TGTGCCAGCTCACCCGAACAGGGGCCCTCTTACTATGGCTACACCTTC.

CDR3 DNA sequence: TGTGCCAGCAGCTTCCGACAGGGTGGCGGGATCACTGAAGCTTTCTTT. It encodes CASSFRQGGGITEAFF. This chain joins TRBV7-2 and TRBJ1-1; 7 bases are a match to TRBD1. CDR3 length equals 16 residues. Germline V gene sequence: CDR1 SGHTA, CDR2 FQGNSA. V lost 3 bases to trimming and J lost 4 bases; unmatched junction nucleotides: 11. Full variable domain (remainder filled in from reference TRBV7-2 and TRBJ1-1): GAGVSQSPSNKVTEKGKDVELRCDPISGHTALYWYRQSLGQGLEFLIYFQGNSAPDKSGLPSDRFSAERTGGSVSTLTIQRTQQEDSAVYLCASSFRQGGGITEAFFGQGTRLTVV.

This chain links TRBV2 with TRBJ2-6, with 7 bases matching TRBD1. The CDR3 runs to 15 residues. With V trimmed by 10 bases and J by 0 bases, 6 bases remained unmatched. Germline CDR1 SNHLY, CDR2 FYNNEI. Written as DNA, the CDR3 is TGTGCCAACCGGGACAGTCTCTCTGGGGCCAACGTCCTGACTTTC. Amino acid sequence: CANRDSLSGANVLTF.

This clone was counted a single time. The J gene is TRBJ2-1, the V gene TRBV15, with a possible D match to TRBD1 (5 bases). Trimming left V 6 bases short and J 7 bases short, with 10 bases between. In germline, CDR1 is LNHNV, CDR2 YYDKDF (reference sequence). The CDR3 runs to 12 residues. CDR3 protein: CATSHAGNEQFF. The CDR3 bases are TGTGCCACCAGTCACGCAGGGAATGAGCAGTTCTTC.

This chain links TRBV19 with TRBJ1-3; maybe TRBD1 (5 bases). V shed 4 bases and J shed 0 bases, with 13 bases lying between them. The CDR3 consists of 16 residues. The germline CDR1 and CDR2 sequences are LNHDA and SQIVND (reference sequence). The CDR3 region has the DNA TGTGCCAGTAGTAAAAAAGGGGCTTACTCTGGAAACACCATATATTTT. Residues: CASSKKGAYSGNTIYF. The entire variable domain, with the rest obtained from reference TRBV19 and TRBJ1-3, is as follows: DGGITQSPKYLFRKEGQNVTLSCEQNLNHDAMYWYRQDPGQGLRLIYYSQIVNDFQKGDIAEGYSVSREKKESFPLTVTSAQKNPTAFYLCASSKKGAYSGNTIYFGEGSWLTVV.

CDR3 amino acids: CASSQGHSGAYNEQFF. CDR3 in DNA: TGTGCCAGCAGCCAAGGGCACAGCGGGGCTTACAATGAGCAGTTCTTC. V gene TRBV4-2 combines with J gene TRBJ2-1; the match to TRBD2 covers 7 bases. The CDR3 has 16 amino acids. Germline trimming cut 1 base from V and 4 bases from J; bases unmatched to any gene: 7. Germline V gene sequence: CDR1 LGHNA, CDR2 YNFKEQ.

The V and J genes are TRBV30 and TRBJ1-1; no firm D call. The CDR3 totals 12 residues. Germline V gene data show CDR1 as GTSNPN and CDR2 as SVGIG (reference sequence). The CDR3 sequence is CALTGERTEAFF. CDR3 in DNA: TGTGCTCTGACGGGTGAGAGGACTGAAGCTTTCTTT.

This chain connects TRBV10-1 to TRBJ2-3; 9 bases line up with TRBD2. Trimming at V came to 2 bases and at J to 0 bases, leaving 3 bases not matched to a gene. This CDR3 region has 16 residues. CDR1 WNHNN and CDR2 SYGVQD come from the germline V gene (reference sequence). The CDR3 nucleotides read TGCGCCAGCAGTGAGGGTAGCGGGGGTAGCACAGATACGCAGTATTTT. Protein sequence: CASSEGSGGSTDTQYF.

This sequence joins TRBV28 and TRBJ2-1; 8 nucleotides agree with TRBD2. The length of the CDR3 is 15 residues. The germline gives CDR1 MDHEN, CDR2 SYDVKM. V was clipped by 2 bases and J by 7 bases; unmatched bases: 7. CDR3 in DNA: TGTGCCAGCAGTTTAATCCCGACTAGCGAGAATGAGCAGTTCTTC. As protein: CASSLIPTSENEQFF.

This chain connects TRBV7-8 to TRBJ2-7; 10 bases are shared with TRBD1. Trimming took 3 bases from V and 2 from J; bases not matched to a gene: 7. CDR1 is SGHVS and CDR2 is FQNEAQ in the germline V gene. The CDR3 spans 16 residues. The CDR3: CASSLVRDRGTYEQYF. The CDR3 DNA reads TGTGCCAGCAGCTTGGTACGGGACAGGGGCACCTACGAGCAGTACTTC.

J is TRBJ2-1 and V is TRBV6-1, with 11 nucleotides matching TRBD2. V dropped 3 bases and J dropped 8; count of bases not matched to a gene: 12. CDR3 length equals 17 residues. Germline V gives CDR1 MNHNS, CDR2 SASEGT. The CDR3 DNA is TGTGCCAGCAGTGAGGCCGTAGCGGGGGGGCCGGGAGATGAGCAGTTCTTC. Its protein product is CASSEAVAGGPGDEQFF.

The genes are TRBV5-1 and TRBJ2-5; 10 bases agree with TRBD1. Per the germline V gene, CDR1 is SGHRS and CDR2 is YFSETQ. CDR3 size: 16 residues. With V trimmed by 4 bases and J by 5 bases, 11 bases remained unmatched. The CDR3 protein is CASSPSRWGQGETQYF. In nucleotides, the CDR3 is TGCGCCAGCAGCCCATCCCGGTGGGGACAGGGGGAGACCCAGTACTTC.